Listed below are T cell receptor beta chains from one sample, sequenced in a study of monozygotic twins with inflammatory bowel disease. One entry per CDR3 protein, without DNA, is what TCRdb gives after re-calling the 5' RACE reads. The sample totals about 380,000 distinct CDR3 sequences. Source material: blood. These TCRs come from a human donor with ulcerative colitis or Crohn's disease, or a healthy co-twin of an affected twin (not recorded which). CDR3s include the opening cysteine and the closing phenylalanine or tryptophan.

cdr3_aa,j_call,v_call,cdr3_length
CASRPGQGKEKLFF,TRBJ1-4,TRBV6-1,14
CSARDGHGRNYGYTF,TRBJ1-2,TRBV20-1,15
CASSQELLNEQYF,TRBJ2-7,TRBV4-2,13
CASFRGTDTQYF,TRBJ2-3,TRBV5-5,12
CASSIRGQGPDIQYF,TRBJ2-4,TRBV6-5,15
CASSLSRLGYTF,TRBJ1-2,TRBV28,12
CASQTGDTQYF,TRBJ2-3,TRBV28,11
CASRSTDPLGIGGYTF,TRBJ1-2,TRBV28,16
CASSVAGTRNQPQHF,TRBJ1-5,TRBV9,15
CATSEMTSSSYNEQFF,TRBJ2-1,TRBV24-1,16
CASSVQTTNEKLFF,TRBJ1-4,TRBV7-9,14
CASGFGRGDTQYF,TRBJ2-3,TRBV12-5,13
CASRASISYGYTF,TRBJ1-2,TRBV6-5,13
CASSLQRRETEQYF,TRBJ2-7,TRBV5-1,14
CASSPQTGLNSPLHF,TRBJ1-6,TRBV7-2,15
CASSSTGVGGYNEQFF,TRBJ2-1,TRBV6-2/TRBV6-3,16
CASSLAPLGAMPYEQYF,TRBJ2-7,TRBV7-2,17
CATSTNTGGLSNQPQHF,TRBJ1-5,TRBV15,17
CASNRERGQETQYF,TRBJ2-5,TRBV12-3/TRBV12-4,14
CASSLRQQTEAFF,TRBJ1-1,TRBV7-2,13
CATSDLTEGRPHEQFF,TRBJ2-1,TRBV24-1,16
CASSFSGTIPTGELFF,TRBJ2-2,TRBV12-3/TRBV12-4,16
CATSRNRENTEAFF,TRBJ1-1,TRBV15,14
CASSRLAVAGELFF,TRBJ2-2,TRBV7-9,14
CASSLTLGLKETQYF,TRBJ2-5,TRBV5-6,15
CASSLTGGLVGELFF,TRBJ2-2,TRBV7-2,15
CASSPSGQTNYGYTF,TRBJ1-2,TRBV5-1,15
CASTLARRETQYF,TRBJ2-5,TRBV2,13